The 17 T cell receptor beta chains below were found in one sample sequenced in a study of T-cell reconstitution after alpha-beta-depleted transplantation in children. The library targeted TCRbeta and was prepared with unique molecular identifiers. TCRdb fed the PCR reads into MiXCR, producing one record per CDR3 protein. The sample holds hundreds of thousands of distinct CDR3 sequences; around 15% are singletons and the top ten take about 41%. This specimen was PBMCs, mostly from graft donor cells, taken 360 days after TCRalphabeta/CD19-depleted stem cell transplant. The origin of the receptors is a male patient between 2 and 10 years old who had a stem cell transplant for acute lymphoblastic leukemia, so the T cells may come from the graft donor.

This clonotype was seen at least ten times. The chain employs TRBV9 and TRBJ2-1; weak D call: TRBD2 (5 bases). V was clipped by 5 bases and J by 7 bases, with 25 bases between them. This CDR3 has 17 amino acids. CDR1 SGDLS and CDR2 YYNGEE come from the germline V gene. The CDR3 DNA reads as TGTGCCAGCAGTCGTCGAGATGGGAGATCCTCGGGAAATGAGCAGTTCTTC. This sequence encodes CASSRRDGRSSGNEQFF.

The table lists this clonotype with a few counts. The chain recombines TRBV27 with TRBJ1-5, with TRBD1 as a possible D gene (6 bases). The V and J ends lost 5 bases and 6 bases respectively, with 14 bases between them. The CDR3 runs 14 residues. Germline CDR1 MNHEY, CDR2 SMNVEV (reference sequence). The CDR3 loop is CASSLQGWGQPQHF. Written as DNA, the CDR3 is TGTGCCAGCAGTCTACAGGGTTGGGGTCAGCCCCAGCATTTT.

This rearrangement joins TRBV4-2 to TRBJ1-2; D not certain. CDR1 LGHNA and CDR2 YNFKEQ come from the germline V gene. The CDR3 sequence is 15 residues long. Deletions cut 0 bases from V and 4 bases from J, with 12 bases between. DNA of the CDR3: TGTGCCAGCAGCCAAGATCGAAGGGCTGCCTATGGCTACACCTTC. This encodes CASSQDRRAAYGYTF.

The chain couples TRBV11-2 to TRBJ1-6; TRBD1 is a possible D gene (5 bases). Germline V lookup: CDR1 SGHAT, CDR2 FQNNGV. V was clipped by 0 bases and J by 8 bases, with 14 bases between them. This CDR3 has 16 amino acids. The CDR3 nucleotides are TGTGCCAGCAGCTTAGATCTTTGGGGGAAGGATTCACCCCTCCACTTT. This codes for CASSLDLWGKDSPLHF. Complete variable domain (other parts from reference TRBV11-2 and TRBJ1-6): EAGVAQSPRYKIIEKRQSVAFWCNPISGHATLYWYQQILGQGPKLLIQFQNNGVVDDSQLPKDRFSAERLKGVDSTLKIQPAKLEDSAVYLCASSLDLWGKDSPLHFGNGTRLTVT.

The rearrangement uses TRBV28 and TRBJ1-2; the D is unclear. Germline V gives CDR1 MDHEN, CDR2 SYDVKM. The length of the CDR3 is 16 residues. Trimming pared 6 bases from V and 6 bases from J, leaving 23 bases between. The CDR3 nucleotides are TGTGCCAGCAGCTATACATTTCAGAATCTCCTCCATGGCTACACCTTC. Translation gives CASSYTFQNLLHGYTF.

This clonotype was counted a few times. The chain uses TRBV7-9 and TRBJ2-3; 8 bases match TRBD2. The CDR3 runs to 15 residues. The ends lost 6 bases at V and 4 bases at J; junction bases unmatched: 9. CDR1 is SEHNR and CDR2 is FQNEAQ in the germline V gene (reference sequence). CDR3 region: CASSISGKVSDTQYF. The CDR3 bases are TGTGCCAGCAGTATTAGCGGGAAGGTTTCAGATACGCAGTATTTT.

This clonotype came up a few times. The chain carries TRBV4-2 and TRBJ2-1; D uncertain. The V end was cut by 4 bases, the J end by 7 bases, with 14 bases between. Germline CDR1 reads LGHNA; CDR2 reads YNFKEQ. The CDR3 has 14 residues. The CDR3 DNA reads TGTGCCAGCAGCCCAAGGGTAGAGGTTAATGAGCAGTTCTTC. The encoded protein is CASSPRVEVNEQFF.

V usage is TRBV12-3 or TRBV12-4 and J usage is TRBJ2-5, with a weak D call TRBD2 (6 bases). The CDR3 contains 14 residues. Deletions cut 7 bases from V and 1 base from J, with 13 bases between. CDR3 protein: CASNSGTLQETQYF. DNA for the CDR3: TGTGCCAGCAACTCCGGGACTCTCCAAGAGACCCAGTACTTC.

The V and J genes are TRBV12-3 or TRBV12-4 and TRBJ1-3, with no clear D. V was pared by 5 bases and J by 0 bases, with 8 bases between. The length of the CDR3 is 14 residues. CDR3 loop: CASSPTGSGNTIYF. The CDR3 DNA sequence: TGTGCCAGCAGTCCCACGGGCTCTGGAAACACCATATATTTT.

The genes are TRBV30 and TRBJ2-3, with TRBD2 as a possible D gene (5 bases). This CDR3 has 15 amino acids. Germline assignment: CDR1 GTSNPN and CDR2 SVGIG (reference sequence). V dropped 3 bases and J dropped 2 bases, with 15 bases sitting between them. The CDR3 spells CAWSARLGVTDTQYF. CDR3 DNA: TGTGCCTGGAGCGCTCGCCTGGGAGTCACAGATACGCAGTATTTT.

This clonotype has a handful of counts. The rearrangement uses TRBV18 and TRBJ2-7; D possibly matches TRBD1 or TRBD2 (5 bases each). Per the germline V gene, CDR1 is KGHSH and CDR2 is LQKENI. This CDR3 region has 14 residues. Between the trimmed V and J ends, which lost 3 bases and 2 bases, there was a span of 11 bases. CDR3 coding DNA: TGTGCCAGCTCACCGGGGACGACCGCCTACGAGCAGTACTTC. Protein sequence: CASSPGTTAYEQYF.

This clonotype came up a few times. This chain uses TRBV6-2 or TRBV6-3 with TRBJ2-1; a weak D match, TRBD2 (5 bases). Trimming pared 2 bases from V and 6 bases from J, leaving 14 bases between. This CDR3 has 15 residues. CDR1 MNHEY and CDR2 SVGEGT come from the germline V gene. The DNA for the CDR3 is TGTGCCAGCAGTTACCCCCTCCCTAGCCCCAATGAGCAGTTCTTC. Protein sequence: CASSYPLPSPNEQFF.

The chain has TRBV7-6 and TRBJ2-5; perhaps D is TRBD1 or TRBD2 (6 bases each). Trimming removed 5 bases from V and 9 bases from J, with 19 bases in between. The germline gives CDR1 SGHVS, CDR2 FNYEAQ. The CDR3 length is 14 residues. The DNA of the CDR3 is TGTGCCAGCAGCCTGCGGACAGACTGGGAGGCCCAGTACTTC. It yields the protein CASSLRTDWEAQYF.

There are many counts of this clonotype. The genes are TRBV3-1 and TRBJ2-3; 13 positions match TRBD2. V shed 4 bases, J shed 5 bases, and the junction held 3 bases outside the gene matches. Looked up from germline, CDR1 is LGHDT and CDR2 is YNNKEL (reference sequence). This CDR3 has 15 residues. Here the CDR3 reads CASSPRTSGGDTQYF. In DNA form, the CDR3 reads TGTGCCAGCAGCCCCCGGACTAGCGGGGGAGATACGCAGTATTTT.

This clonotype was seen more than once but under ten times. The V call is TRBV28, the J call TRBJ2-5, with D possibly TRBD1 on 5 matching bases. Germline values: CDR1 MDHEN, CDR2 SYDVKM. The CDR3 spans 17 residues. Trimming removed 7 bases at V and 5 bases at J, with 26 bases between. The CDR3 loop is CASIPGGAVGLGETQYF. The CDR3 DNA sequence: TGTGCCAGCATCCCTGGTGGGGCAGTGGGCTTGGGGGAGACCCAGTACTTC.

V is TRBV20-1 and J is TRBJ2-1; 7 bases are a match to TRBD2. V trimming: 6 bases; J trimming: 6 bases; junction bases outside the gene matches: 11. In germline, CDR1 is DFQATT, CDR2 SNEGSKA (reference sequence). CDR3 size: 14 residues. In DNA, the CDR3 is TGCAGTGCGCCTATCTTGCGGGAGAGCAATGAGCAGTTCTTC. Its translation: CSAPILRESNEQFF.

The chain links TRBV20-1 to TRBJ2-7, with D perhaps TRBD1 (6 bases). Per germline, CDR1 DFQATT and CDR2 SNEGSKA (reference sequence). Trimming pared 6 bases from V and 6 bases from J, leaving 21 bases between. CDR3 length: 14 amino acids. For the CDR3, the DNA is TGCAGTGCCAGAACCGGGTGGGGGCGCGGCGAGCAGTACTTC. Encoded protein: CSARTGWGRGEQYF.